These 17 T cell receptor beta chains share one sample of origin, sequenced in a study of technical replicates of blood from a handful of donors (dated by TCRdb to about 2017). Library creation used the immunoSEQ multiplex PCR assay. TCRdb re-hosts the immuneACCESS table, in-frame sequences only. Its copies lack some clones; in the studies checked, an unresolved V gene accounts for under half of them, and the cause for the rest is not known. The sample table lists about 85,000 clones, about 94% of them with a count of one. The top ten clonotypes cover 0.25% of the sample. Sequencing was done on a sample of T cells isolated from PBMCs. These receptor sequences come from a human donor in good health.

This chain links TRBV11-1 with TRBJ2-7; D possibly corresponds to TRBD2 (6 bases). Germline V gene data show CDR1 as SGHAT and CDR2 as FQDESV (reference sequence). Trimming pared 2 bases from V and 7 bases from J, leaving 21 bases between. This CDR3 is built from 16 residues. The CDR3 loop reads CASSLRNGPGGREQYF. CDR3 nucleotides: TGTGCCAGCAGCTTACGAAACGGGCCTGGAGGGAGAGAGCAGTACTTC. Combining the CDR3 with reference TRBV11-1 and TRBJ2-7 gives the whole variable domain EAEVAQSPRYKITEKSQAVAFWCDPISGHATLYWYRQILGQGPELLVQFQDESVVDDSQLPKDRFSAERLKGVDSTLKIQPAELGDSAMYLCASSLRNGPGGREQYFGPGTRLTVT.

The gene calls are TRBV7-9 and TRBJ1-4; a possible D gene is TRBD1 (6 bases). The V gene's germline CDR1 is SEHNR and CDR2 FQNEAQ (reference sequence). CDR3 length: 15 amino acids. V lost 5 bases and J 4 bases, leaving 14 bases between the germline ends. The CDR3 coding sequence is TGTGCCAGCAGCCCAGCTGACAGGAGTAATGAAAAACTGTTTTTT. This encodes CASSPADRSNEKLFF.

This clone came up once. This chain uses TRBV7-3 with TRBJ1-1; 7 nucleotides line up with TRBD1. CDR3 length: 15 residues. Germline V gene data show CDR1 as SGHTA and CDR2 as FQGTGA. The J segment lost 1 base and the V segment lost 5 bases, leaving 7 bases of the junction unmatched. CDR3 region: CASSLTGEGNTEAFF. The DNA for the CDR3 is TGTGCCAGCAGCCTCACAGGGGAAGGGAACACTGAAGCTTTCTTT. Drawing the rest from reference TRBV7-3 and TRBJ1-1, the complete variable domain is GAGVSQTPSNKVTEKGKYVELRCDPISGHTALYWYRQSLGQGPEFLIYFQGTGAADDSGLPNDRFFAVRPEGSVSTLKIQRTERGDSAVYLCASSLTGEGNTEAFFGQGTRLTVV.

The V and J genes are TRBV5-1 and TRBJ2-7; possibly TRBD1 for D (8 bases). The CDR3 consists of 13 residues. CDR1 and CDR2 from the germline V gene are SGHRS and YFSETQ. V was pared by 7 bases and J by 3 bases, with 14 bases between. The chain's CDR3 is CASGTGGDYEQYF. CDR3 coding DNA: TGCGCCAGCGGTACAGGGGGGGACTACGAGCAGTACTTC.

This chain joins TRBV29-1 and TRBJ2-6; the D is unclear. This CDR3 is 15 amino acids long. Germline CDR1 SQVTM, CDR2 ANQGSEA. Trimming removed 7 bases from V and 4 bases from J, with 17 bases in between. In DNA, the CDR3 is TGCAGCGCCGTAGGTGGGCTGGGCGGGGCCAACGTCCTGACTTTC. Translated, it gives CSAVGGLGGANVLTF.

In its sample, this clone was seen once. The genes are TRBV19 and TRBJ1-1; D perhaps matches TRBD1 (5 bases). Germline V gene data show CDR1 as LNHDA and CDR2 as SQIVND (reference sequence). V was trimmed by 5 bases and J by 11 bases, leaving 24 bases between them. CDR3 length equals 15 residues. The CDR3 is CASSHDSAIPSWAFF. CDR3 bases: TGTGCCAGTAGTCACGACAGTGCCATACCCTCTTGGGCTTTCTTT.

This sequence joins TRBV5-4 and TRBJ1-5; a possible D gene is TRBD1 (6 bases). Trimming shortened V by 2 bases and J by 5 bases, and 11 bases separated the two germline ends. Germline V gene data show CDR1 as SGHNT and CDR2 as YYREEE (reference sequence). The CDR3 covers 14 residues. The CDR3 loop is CASSFGGPDQPQHF. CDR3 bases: TGTGCCAGCAGCTTTGGGGGCCCCGATCAGCCCCAGCATTTT.

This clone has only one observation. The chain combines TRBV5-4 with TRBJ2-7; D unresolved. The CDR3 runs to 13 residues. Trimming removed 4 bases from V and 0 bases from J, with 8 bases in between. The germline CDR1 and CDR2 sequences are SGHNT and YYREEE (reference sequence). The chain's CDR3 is CASSPPSSYEQYF. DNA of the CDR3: TGTGCCAGCAGCCCTCCCAGCTCCTACGAGCAGTACTTC.

The CDR3 loop is CASSLGGAAGLGRDTQYF. In nucleotides, the CDR3 is TGTGCCAGCAGCTTAGGTGGGGCCGCGGGACTAGGACGAGATACGCAGTATTTT. The chain carries TRBV7-9 and TRBJ2-3; TRBD2 agrees at 8 bases. This CDR3 comprises 18 residues. Germline V CDR1 and CDR2: SEHNR, FQNEAQ (reference sequence). V shed 1 base, J shed 5 bases, and the junction held 14 bases outside the gene matches.

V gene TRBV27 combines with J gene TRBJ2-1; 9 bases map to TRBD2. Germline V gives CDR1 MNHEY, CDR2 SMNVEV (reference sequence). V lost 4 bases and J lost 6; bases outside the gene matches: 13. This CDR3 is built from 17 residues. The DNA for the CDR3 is TGTGCCAGCAGTTACTCCCTTCTAGCGGGGAGGGGCAATGAGCAGTTCTTC. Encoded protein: CASSYSLLAGRGNEQFF.

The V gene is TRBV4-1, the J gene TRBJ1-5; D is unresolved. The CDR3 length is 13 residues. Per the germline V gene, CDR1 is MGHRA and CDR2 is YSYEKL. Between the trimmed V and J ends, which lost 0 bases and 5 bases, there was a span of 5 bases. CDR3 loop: CASSQDFYQPQHF. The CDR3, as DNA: TGCGCCAGCAGCCAAGATTTCTATCAGCCCCAGCATTTT.

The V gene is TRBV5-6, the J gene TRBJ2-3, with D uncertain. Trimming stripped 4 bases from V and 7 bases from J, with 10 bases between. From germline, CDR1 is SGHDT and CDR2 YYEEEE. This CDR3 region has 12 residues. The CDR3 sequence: CASSLQIHTQYF. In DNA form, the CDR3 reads TGTGCCAGCAGCCTTCAGATTCATACGCAGTATTTT.

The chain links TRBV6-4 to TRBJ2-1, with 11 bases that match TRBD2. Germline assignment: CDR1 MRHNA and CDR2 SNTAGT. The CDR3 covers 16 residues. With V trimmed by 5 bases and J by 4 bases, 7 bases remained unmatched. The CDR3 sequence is CASSPGSGGAYNEQFF. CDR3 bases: TGTGCCAGCAGTCCCGGTAGCGGGGGGGCGTACAATGAGCAGTTCTTC.

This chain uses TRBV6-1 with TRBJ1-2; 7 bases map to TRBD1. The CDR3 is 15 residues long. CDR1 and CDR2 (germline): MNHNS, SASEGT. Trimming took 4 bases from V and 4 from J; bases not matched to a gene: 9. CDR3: CASSVEQGISYGYTF. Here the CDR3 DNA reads TGTGCCAGCAGTGTAGAACAGGGGATCTCCTATGGCTACACCTTC.

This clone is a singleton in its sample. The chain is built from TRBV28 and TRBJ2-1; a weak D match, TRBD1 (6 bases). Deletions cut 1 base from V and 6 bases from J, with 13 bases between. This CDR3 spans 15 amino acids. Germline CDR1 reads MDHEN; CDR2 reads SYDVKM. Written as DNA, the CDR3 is TGTGCCAGCAGTTTATCAGGGGCAATAGGCAATGAGCAGTTCTTC. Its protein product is CASSLSGAIGNEQFF. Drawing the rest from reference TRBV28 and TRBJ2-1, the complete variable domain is DVKVTQSSRYLVKRTGEKVFLECVQDMDHENMFWYRQDPGLGLRLIYFSYDVKMKEKGDIPEGYSVSREKKERFSLILESASTNQTSMYLCASSLSGAIGNEQFFGPGTRLTVL.

DNA of the CDR3: TGTGCCAGCAGTCGACAGGGGCAGAACACTGAAGCTTTCTTT. Translating it yields CASSRQGQNTEAFF. This sequence joins TRBV6-4 and TRBJ1-1; TRBD1 agrees at 8 bases. The CDR3 runs to 14 residues. Germline lookup yields CDR1 MRHNA and CDR2 SNTAGT. V lost 5 bases and J lost 1; bases outside the gene matches: 3.

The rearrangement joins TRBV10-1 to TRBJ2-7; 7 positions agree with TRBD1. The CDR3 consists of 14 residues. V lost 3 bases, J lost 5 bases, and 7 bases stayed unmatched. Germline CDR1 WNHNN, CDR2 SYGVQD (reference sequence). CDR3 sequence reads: CASSETSDRDEQYF. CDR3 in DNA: TGCGCCAGCAGTGAAACCTCCGACAGGGACGAGCAGTACTTC.